This record covers a single TCR beta chain. This entry is derived from a study of T-cell memory formation after mild COVID-19. Germline assignment: CDR1 LGHNA and CDR2 YNFKEQ. V was trimmed by 0 bases and J by 0 bases, leaving 9 bases between them. The CDR3 contains 16 residues. TCRdb recomputed calls from the 5' RACE reads with MiXCR, one row per CDR3 protein. The table lists 200,000 to 300,000 distinct CDR3 sequences, approximately 10% of them singletons. This clonotype was sampled from a man younger than 35 who had mild COVID-19 (a few samples of this study predate the infection). Cell type and time point are not known. The chain joins TRBV4-2 to TRBJ2-1; possible D gene TRBD2, 5 bases. Sequencing used PBMCs or a T cell subset sorted from them (not recorded which). The CDR3: CASSQDGDHSYNEQFF. In DNA form, the CDR3 reads TGTGCCAGCAGCCAAGACGGGGATCACTCCTACAATGAGCAGTTCTTC.